This TCR beta chain was captured by sequencing in a study of prognosis after radiotherapy for stage I lung cancer. Study observations and caveats: The study found that unique TCR clone counts fell after stereotactic body radiation therapy, median approximately 10,000 versus 7,000. A difference in TRBV and TRBJ gene usage was reportedly seen between patients with and without metastases.

The CDR3 loop spans 15 amino acids. Looked up from germline, CDR1 is LGHNT and CDR2 is FRNRAP. Trimming removed 5 bases at V and 5 bases at J, with 16 bases between. Two time points each involved a draw of 5.5 to 7.5 milliliters of peripheral blood. This clonotype was detected ten times or more. Its antigen remains unknown. Two-round multiplex PCR amplified TCR beta CDR3 from genomic DNA. Round one of PCR was performed, and it used primers specific to each TRBV and TRBJ gene. TCRdb processed the multiplex PCR reads anew with MiXCR; each CDR3 protein has one entry. The sample holds about 18,000 distinct CDR3 sequences, around 47% seen once.

The chain has TRBV12-5 and TRBJ1-5, with a weak D call TRBD1 (5 bases). The specimen comprised PBMCs, sampled before or after stereotactic body radiation therapy (not recorded which). This clonotype originated in a donor over 45 with non-small cell lung cancer. The CDR3 DNA is TGTGCTAGTGGTCCAAACGACAGCTCCGATCAGCCCCAGCATTTT. This gives the protein CASGPNDSSDQPQHF.